The 2 T cell receptor beta chains below all came from one sample that was sequenced in a study of blood T cell repertoires in COVID-19. The repertoire was sequenced with immunoSEQ multiplex PCR; TCRdb's copy has only in-frame clones and lacks some. This table has some 350,000 clones, around 92% appearing once. The sequencing input was peripheral blood. The receptors stem from a woman aged 25-40 years with COVID-19, enrolled during active disease.

The chain combines TRBV6-6 with TRBJ1-1, with TRBD1 matching over 9 bases. The CDR3 sequence is 15 residues long. V gave up 6 bases and J gave up 5 bases; unmatched junction bases: 10. CDR1 is MNHNY, CDR2 SVGAGI, per germline (reference sequence). The chain's CDR3 is CASSSLGQGGTEAFF. CDR3 nucleotide sequence: TGTGCCAGCAGCTCTTTGGGACAGGGAGGAACTGAAGCTTTCTTT.

CDR3 sequence: CASSPRTGAYEQYV. The DNA for the CDR3 is TGTGCCAGCAGCCCTCGGACCGGGGCCTACGAGCAGTACGTC. V usage is TRBV9 and J usage is TRBJ2-7; D might be TRBD2 (5 bases). The ends were cut back, 4 bases at V and 2 bases at J, with 13 bases in the middle. The CDR3 spans 14 residues. Germline V gene sequence: CDR1 SGDLS, CDR2 YYNGEE.